This T cell receptor (beta chain) was identified in a study of shared clonotypes between healthy human individuals. General study points: Non-shared clonotypes showed lower generation probabilities than clonotypes common to all four donors.

This clone was detected once. Its target is unknown. Deep was the level used in running the assay. The method was immunoSEQ multiplex PCR; TCRdb's version includes in-frame clones alone and lacks a portion of them. The sample records a few million clones, just under 95% being singletons. The receptor was isolated from a man in his late teens or twenties in good health. Some clones in this sample may be carry-over from other donors' samples. Sequencing input: naive CD4+ T cells from PBMCs. Subset meaning: CD45RA+ positively selected.

CDR3 nucleotide sequence: TGTGCCAGCAGCCCAGTTCAGGGGACGGGATGGGATTCTTCCTACAATGAGCAGTTCTTC. Translating gives CASSPVQGTGWDSSYNEQFF. The chain combines TRBV9 with TRBJ2-1, with D possibly being TRBD1 (6 bases). Germline V lookup: CDR1 SGDLS, CDR2 YYNGEE. The CDR3 runs to 20 residues. The V end lost 4 bases, the J end lost 1 base, and 27 bases lay between the germline ends.